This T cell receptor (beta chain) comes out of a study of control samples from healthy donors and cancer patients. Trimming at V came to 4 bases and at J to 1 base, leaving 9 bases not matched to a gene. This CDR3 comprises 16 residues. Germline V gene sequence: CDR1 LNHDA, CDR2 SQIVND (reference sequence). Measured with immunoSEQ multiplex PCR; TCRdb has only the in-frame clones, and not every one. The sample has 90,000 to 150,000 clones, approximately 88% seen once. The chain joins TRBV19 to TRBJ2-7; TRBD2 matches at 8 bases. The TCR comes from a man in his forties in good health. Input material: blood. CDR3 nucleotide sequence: TGTGCCAGTAGTACCCGGGGCGGGGGGCCATCCTACGAGCAGTACTTC. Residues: CASSTRGGGPSYEQYF.